One sample yielded the 19 T cell receptor beta chains listed below, sequenced in a study of blood T cell repertoires in COVID-19. Clones were sequenced by immunoSEQ multiplex PCR, and TCRdb holds only the in-frame ones, with some missing. Counted here are roughly 260,000 clones, around nine tenths occurring once; the ten biggest clones make up about 10%. Sample: peripheral blood. These receptors came from a middle-aged man who had recovered from COVID-19.

The V gene is TRBV4-1, the J gene TRBJ2-7, with 10 bases identical to TRBD2. Germline V gives CDR1 MGHRA, CDR2 YSYEKL. The CDR3 is 14 amino acids. Germline trimming cut 1 base from V and 6 bases from J; bases unmatched to any gene: 3. The CDR3 reads CASSQASGSGEQYF. The CDR3 bases are TGCGCCAGCAGCCAAGCTAGCGGGAGCGGCGAGCAGTACTTC.

Comment on this clone: Since the CDR3 does not end with the conserved phenylalanine or tryptophan, this likely comes from a read error. It is unclear where the CDR3 begins or ends on the DNA, so no DNA is shown, and the CDR3 is as TCRdb lists it. This chain uses TRBV7-8 with TRBJ2-3; TRBD2 was called by the table and not checked on the DNA. The germline V gene encodes CDR1 SGHVS and CDR2 FQNEAQ. Both ends counted, the CDR3 spans 14 residues. CDR3 loop: CASSLGESGGPQGL.

V gene TRBV29-1 combines with J gene TRBJ2-1; 9 nucleotides agree with TRBD1. The germline gives CDR1 SQVTM, CDR2 ANQGSEA. The CDR3 is made up of 12 amino acids. Losses at the gene ends were 4 bases for V and 7 bases for J; bases not matched to a gene: 2. CDR3 nucleotide sequence: TGCAGCGTTGTACAGGGGGCTAATGAGCAGTTCTTC. This encodes CSVVQGANEQFF.

The chain couples TRBV5-6 to TRBJ2-1; TRBD2 matches 8 bases. The CDR3 sequence is 13 residues long. The V and J ends lost 2 bases and 10 bases, in that order; junction bases with no gene match: 5. Germline V gene sequence: CDR1 SGHDT, CDR2 YYEEEE. The CDR3 DNA follows: TGTGCCAGCAGCTTATCCAGCGGGAGAGAGCAGTTCTTC. Translation gives CASSLSSGREQFF.

This sequence joins TRBV7-9 and TRBJ2-7; 10 bases are a match to TRBD1. CDR1 and CDR2 (germline): SEHNR, FQNEAQ (reference sequence). The CDR3 runs to 15 residues. Trimming took 5 bases from V and 6 from J; bases not matched to a gene: 10. In DNA form, the CDR3 reads TGTGCCAGCAGCCTAGAGACAGGGGGCTCGGGCGAGCAGTACTTC. It yields the protein CASSLETGGSGEQYF.

The DNA of the CDR3 is TGTGCCAGCAGTGCTCGCGGGGGACACAATGAGCAGTTCTTC. This encodes CASSARGGHNEQFF. This rearrangement joins TRBV2 to TRBJ2-1; 7 bases line up with TRBD2. V shed 4 bases, J shed 5 bases, and the junction held 5 bases outside the gene matches. CDR1 is SNHLY, CDR2 FYNNEI, per germline. This CDR3 has 14 residues.

V is TRBV20-1 and J is TRBJ2-2, with D unclear. Germline V gives CDR1 DFQATT, CDR2 SNEGSKA (reference sequence). CDR3 size: 11 residues. V shed 7 bases and J shed 6 bases, with 9 bases lying between them. The CDR3 loop is CSVRGAGELFF. The DNA for the CDR3 is TGCAGTGTCAGAGGAGCCGGGGAGCTGTTTTTT.

The chain is built from TRBV27 and TRBJ2-1, with a tentative D call TRBD2 (6 bases). Germline-derived CDR1 and CDR2 are MNHEY and SMNVEV (reference sequence). V was pared by 2 bases and J by 9 bases, with 11 bases between. The CDR3 is 13 residues long. Written as DNA, the CDR3 is TGTGCCAGCAGTTTACCCGGAGGGCCTGAGCAGTTCTTC. Translation gives CASSLPGGPEQFF.

This chain links TRBV2 with TRBJ2-2; 11 nucleotides agree with TRBD2. V shed 6 bases and J 7 bases; nucleotides not matched to a gene: 7. CDR1 is SNHLY and CDR2 is FYNNEI in the germline V gene. The CDR3 is 15 residues long. CDR3 loop: CASSIAGGHGGELFF. The CDR3 nucleotides are TGTGCCAGCAGCATAGCGGGGGGGCATGGCGGGGAGCTGTTTTTT.

The chain recombines TRBV18 with TRBJ2-1; D is unclear. The CDR3 is 13 amino acids. Germline V gene data show CDR1 as KGHSH and CDR2 as LQKENI. V lost 0 bases to trimming and J lost 8 bases, with 8 bases between them. The CDR3 protein is CASSPPGIDEQFF. CDR3 nucleotide sequence: TGTGCCAGCTCACCACCGGGCATCGATGAGCAGTTCTTC.

This chain uses TRBV7-2 with TRBJ2-7; the match to TRBD2 covers 7 bases. The trim removed 4 bases at V and 3 bases at J, leaving 3 bases unmatched. The CDR3 is 13 residues long. In germline, CDR1 is SGHTA, CDR2 FQGNSA. For the CDR3, the DNA is TGTGCCAGCAGCTCCAGGACTAGCTACGAGCAGTACTTC. It translates to CASSSRTSYEQYF. The full variable domain, in which reference TRBV7-2 and TRBJ2-7 provide the parts outside the CDR3, is GAGVSQSPSNKVTEKGKDVELRCDPISGHTALYWYRQSLGQGLEFLIYFQGNSAPDKSGLPSDRFSAERTGGSVSTLTIQRTQQEDSAVYLCASSSRTSYEQYFGPGTRLTVT.

CDR3 bases: TGTGCCAGCAGCTCAGGGGGCGAGACTTATAGCAATCAGCCCCAGCATTTT. Encoded protein: CASSSGGETYSNQPQHF. The rearrangement uses TRBV7-9 and TRBJ1-5; 8 nucleotides match TRBD1. Germline V gene data show CDR1 as SEHNR and CDR2 as FQNEAQ (reference sequence). V dropped 4 bases and J dropped 0; count of bases not matched to a gene: 8. CDR3 size: 17 residues. The full variable domain, in which reference TRBV7-9 and TRBJ1-5 provide the parts outside the CDR3, is DTGVSQNPRHKITKRGQNVTFRCDPISEHNRLYWYRQTLGQGPEFLTYFQNEAQLEKSRLLSDRFSAERPKGSFSTLEIQRTEQGDSAMYLCASSSGGETYSNQPQHFGDGTRLSIL.

This clone has a single count. This rearrangement joins TRBV6-7 to TRBJ1-1; a weak D match, TRBD1 (6 bases). TRBV6-7 is an ORF for which the function is uncertain. There are 15 residues in the CDR3. V was shortened by 7 bases and J by 11 bases, with 26 bases between the two germline ends. The CDR3 DNA reads TGTGCCAGCACACCCAGACAGGCCGGCTTGGTAGGCGCTTTCTTT. Protein: CASTPRQAGLVGAFF.

The CDR3 sequence is CASSLALRVYEQYF. The CDR3 bases are TGTGCCAGCAGCTTAGCTTTGAGGGTCTACGAGCAGTACTTC. The chain has TRBV11-2 and TRBJ2-7, with D tentatively TRBD2 (5 bases). Germline assignment: CDR1 SGHAT and CDR2 FQNNGV. The V and J ends lost 1 base and 3 bases respectively, with 10 bases between them. CDR3 length: 14 residues.

V is TRBV19 and J is TRBJ1-1; 7 nucleotides match TRBD1. The germline gives CDR1 LNHDA, CDR2 SQIVND (reference sequence). The CDR3 is 15 residues long. The J segment lost 1 base and the V segment lost 5 bases, leaving 7 bases of the junction unmatched. DNA for the CDR3: TGTGCCAGTAGTGTGGCAGGGGGAGGGAACACTGAAGCTTTCTTT. Amino acids: CASSVAGGGNTEAFF.

This chain links TRBV6-5 with TRBJ1-2; TRBD1 agrees at 7 bases. Germline loops: CDR1 MNHEY, CDR2 SVGAGI. The CDR3 is made up of 13 amino acids. The trim removed 2 bases at V and 5 bases at J, leaving 2 bases unmatched. CDR3 protein: CASSYRTGYGYTF. The CDR3 coding sequence is TGTGCCAGCAGTTACAGGACAGGTTATGGCTACACCTTC.

This chain uses TRBV2 with TRBJ1-1, with D unclear. Trimming left V 7 bases short and J 10 bases short, with 16 bases between. This CDR3 region has 12 residues. Germline loops: CDR1 SNHLY, CDR2 FYNNEI. The CDR3 protein is CASTFSLPPAFF. CDR3 DNA sequence: TGTGCCAGCACCTTCAGTCTCCCCCCAGCTTTCTTT.

CDR3 residues: CASSLGAGGLPEQYF. As DNA, the CDR3 is TGTGCCAGCAGTTTAGGTGCGGGGGGGCTCCCCGAGCAGTACTTC. The chain couples TRBV27 to TRBJ2-7; 9 positions agree with TRBD2. V shed 2 bases and J 6 bases; nucleotides not matched to a gene: 8. The CDR3 sequence is 15 residues long. Per germline, CDR1 MNHEY and CDR2 SMNVEV (reference sequence).

The V gene is TRBV11-3, the J gene TRBJ2-7; perhaps TRBD2 as D (7 bases). CDR3 size: 13 residues. Trimming left V 3 bases short and J 6 bases short, with 12 bases between. Germline-derived CDR1 and CDR2 are SGHNT and YENEEA. DNA for the CDR3: TGTGCCAGCAGCTTCGGGAGGACAGCCGAGCAGTACTTC. Translation: CASSFGRTAEQYF.